This TCR beta chain was documented in a study of T cell repertoires in cytomegalovirus infection. Study outcomes and limitations: Carriers of CMV and the relevant HLA type were discriminated by public TCR beta frequency.

TCRdb used MiXCR to reprocess the reads, holding one entry per CDR3 protein. The sample has approximately 120,000 distinct CDR3 sequences; under 30% are singletons. The germline V and J ends were trimmed by 4 bases and 2 bases, with 4 bases remaining between them. This CDR3 has 11 residues. Germline V gene data show CDR1 as SGHKS and CDR2 as YYEKEE (reference sequence). On this clonotype itself: Antigen unknown.

The sequences come from CD8+ T cells from cultured PBMCs, collected from culture after CMV antigen stimulation. The V gene is TRBV5-5, the J gene TRBJ2-7; D is unclear. The sequence derives from a human donor in good health (CMV status not recorded). Some clones in this sample may be carry-over from other donors' samples. The CDR3 DNA reads as TGTGCCAGCAGCGCGACCTACGAGCAGTACTTC. Protein: CASSATYEQYF.